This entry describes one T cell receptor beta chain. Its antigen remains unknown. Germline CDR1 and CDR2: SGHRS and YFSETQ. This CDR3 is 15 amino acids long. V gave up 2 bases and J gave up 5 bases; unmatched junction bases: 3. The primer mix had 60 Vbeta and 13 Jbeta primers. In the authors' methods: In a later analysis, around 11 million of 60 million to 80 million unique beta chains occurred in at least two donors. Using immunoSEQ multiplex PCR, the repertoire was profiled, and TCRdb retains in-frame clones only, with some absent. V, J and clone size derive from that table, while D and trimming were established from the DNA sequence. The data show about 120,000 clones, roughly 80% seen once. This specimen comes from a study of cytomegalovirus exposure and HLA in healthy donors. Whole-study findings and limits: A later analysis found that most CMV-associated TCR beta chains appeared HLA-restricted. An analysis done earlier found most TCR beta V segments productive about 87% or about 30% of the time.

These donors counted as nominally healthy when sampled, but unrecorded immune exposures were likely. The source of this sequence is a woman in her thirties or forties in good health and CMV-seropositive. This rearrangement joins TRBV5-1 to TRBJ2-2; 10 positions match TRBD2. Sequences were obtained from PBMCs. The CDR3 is CASSFELAGTGELFF. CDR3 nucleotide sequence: TGCGCCAGCAGCTTTGAACTAGCGGGGACCGGGGAGCTGTTTTTT.